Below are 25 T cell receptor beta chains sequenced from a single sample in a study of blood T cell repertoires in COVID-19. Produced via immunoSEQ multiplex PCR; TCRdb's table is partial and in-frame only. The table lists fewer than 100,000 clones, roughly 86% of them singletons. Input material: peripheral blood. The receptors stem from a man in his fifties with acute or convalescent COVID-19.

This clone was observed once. The CDR3 region has the DNA TGTGCCAGCAGCCCCCAGGGCATTCATGAAAAACTGTTTTTT. It yields the protein CASSPQGIHEKLFF. The rearrangement uses TRBV11-2 and TRBJ1-4; D is possibly TRBD1 (5 bases). V was pared by 5 bases and J by 6 bases, with 13 bases between. The CDR3 extends over 14 amino acids. The germline gives CDR1 SGHAT, CDR2 FQNNGV.

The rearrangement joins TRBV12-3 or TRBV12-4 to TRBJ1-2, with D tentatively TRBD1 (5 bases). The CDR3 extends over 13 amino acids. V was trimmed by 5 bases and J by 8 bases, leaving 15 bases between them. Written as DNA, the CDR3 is TGTGCCAGCAGTCCCCCGGGGGTAGGCGGCTACACCTTC. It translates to CASSPPGVGGYTF.

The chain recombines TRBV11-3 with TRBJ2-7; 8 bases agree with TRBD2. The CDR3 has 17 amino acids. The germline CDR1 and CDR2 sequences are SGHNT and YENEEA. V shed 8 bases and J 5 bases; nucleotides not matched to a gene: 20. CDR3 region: CASREGAGVVGLHEQYF. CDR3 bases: TGTGCCAGCCGGGAGGGAGCGGGAGTAGTAGGCCTCCACGAGCAGTACTTC.

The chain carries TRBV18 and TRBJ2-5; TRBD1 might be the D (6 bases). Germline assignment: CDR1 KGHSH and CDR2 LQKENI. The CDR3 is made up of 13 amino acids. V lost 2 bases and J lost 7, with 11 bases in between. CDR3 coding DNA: TGTGCCAGCTCACCAACAGGGTTCGGGACCCAGTACTTC. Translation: CASSPTGFGTQYF.

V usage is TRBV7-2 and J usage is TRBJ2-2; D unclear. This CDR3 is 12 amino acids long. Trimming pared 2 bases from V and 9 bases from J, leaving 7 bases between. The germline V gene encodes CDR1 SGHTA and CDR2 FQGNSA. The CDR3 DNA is TGTGCCAGCAGCTTAACTAAGCGGGAGCTGTTTTTT. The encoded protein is CASSLTKRELFF.

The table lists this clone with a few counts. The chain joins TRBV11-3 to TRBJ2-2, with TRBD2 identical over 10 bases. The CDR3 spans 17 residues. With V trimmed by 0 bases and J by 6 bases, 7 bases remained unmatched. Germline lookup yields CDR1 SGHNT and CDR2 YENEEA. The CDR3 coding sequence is TGTGCCAGCAGCTTAGAAGGGACTAGCGTAGCCGCCGGGGAGCTGTTTTTT. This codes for CASSLEGTSVAAGELFF.

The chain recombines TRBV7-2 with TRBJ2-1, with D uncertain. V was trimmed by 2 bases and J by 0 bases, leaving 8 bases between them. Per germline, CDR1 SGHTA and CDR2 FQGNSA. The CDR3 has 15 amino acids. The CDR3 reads CASSLFPGSYNEQFF. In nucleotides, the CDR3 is TGTGCCAGCAGCTTATTTCCGGGCTCCTACAATGAGCAGTTCTTC.

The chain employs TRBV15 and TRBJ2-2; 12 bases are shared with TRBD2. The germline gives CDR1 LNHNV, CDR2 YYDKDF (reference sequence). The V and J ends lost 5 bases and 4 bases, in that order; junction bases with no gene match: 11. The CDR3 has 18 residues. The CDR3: CATSPPRLAGVPTGELFF. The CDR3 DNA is TGTGCCACCAGCCCCCCTAGACTAGCGGGAGTACCCACCGGGGAGCTGTTTTTT.

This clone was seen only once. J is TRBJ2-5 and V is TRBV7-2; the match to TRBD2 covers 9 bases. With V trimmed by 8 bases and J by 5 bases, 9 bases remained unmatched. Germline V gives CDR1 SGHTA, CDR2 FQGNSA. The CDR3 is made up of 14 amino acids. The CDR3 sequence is CASRRGGRAETQYF. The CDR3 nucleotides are TGTGCCAGCCGGCGTGGCGGGAGGGCCGAGACCCAGTACTTC.

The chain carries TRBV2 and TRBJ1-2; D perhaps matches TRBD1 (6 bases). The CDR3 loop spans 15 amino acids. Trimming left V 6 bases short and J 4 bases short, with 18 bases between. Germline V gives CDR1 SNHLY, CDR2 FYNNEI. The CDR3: CASRALNIGGYGYTF. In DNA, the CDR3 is TGTGCCAGCAGGGCTCTAAACATAGGGGGCTATGGCTACACCTTC.

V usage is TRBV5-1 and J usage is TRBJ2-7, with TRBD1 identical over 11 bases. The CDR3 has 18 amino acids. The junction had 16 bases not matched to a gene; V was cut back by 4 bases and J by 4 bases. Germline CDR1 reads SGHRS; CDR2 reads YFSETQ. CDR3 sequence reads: CASSIPSNPGQGEYEQYF. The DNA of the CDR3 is TGCGCCAGCAGCATCCCCTCGAATCCGGGACAGGGGGAATACGAGCAGTACTTC.

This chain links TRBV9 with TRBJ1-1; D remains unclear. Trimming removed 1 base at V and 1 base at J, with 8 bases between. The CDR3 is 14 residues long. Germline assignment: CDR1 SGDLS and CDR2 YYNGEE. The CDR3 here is CASSVISENTEAFF. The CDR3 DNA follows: TGTGCCAGCAGCGTAATTTCAGAGAACACTGAAGCTTTCTTT.

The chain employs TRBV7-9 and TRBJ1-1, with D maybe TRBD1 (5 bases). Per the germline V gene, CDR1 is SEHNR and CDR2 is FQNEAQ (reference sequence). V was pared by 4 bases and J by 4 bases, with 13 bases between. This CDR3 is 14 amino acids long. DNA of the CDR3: TGTGCCAGCAGCTCGGGGGTTCCTTCCACTGAAGCTTTCTTT. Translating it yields CASSSGVPSTEAFF.

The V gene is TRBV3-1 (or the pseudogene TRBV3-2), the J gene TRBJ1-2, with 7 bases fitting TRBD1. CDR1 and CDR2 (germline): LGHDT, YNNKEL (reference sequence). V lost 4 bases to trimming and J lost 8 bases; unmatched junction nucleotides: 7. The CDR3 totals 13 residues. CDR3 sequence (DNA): TGTGCCAGCAGCCGTGGCCAGGGGGAGGGCTACACCTTC. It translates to CASSRGQGEGYTF.

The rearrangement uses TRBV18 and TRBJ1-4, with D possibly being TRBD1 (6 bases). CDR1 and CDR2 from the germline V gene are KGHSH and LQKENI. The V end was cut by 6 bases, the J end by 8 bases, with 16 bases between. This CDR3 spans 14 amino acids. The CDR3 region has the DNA TGTGCCAGCTCTCCAGAGACAGGTAAGGAAAAACTGTTTTTT. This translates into CASSPETGKEKLFF.

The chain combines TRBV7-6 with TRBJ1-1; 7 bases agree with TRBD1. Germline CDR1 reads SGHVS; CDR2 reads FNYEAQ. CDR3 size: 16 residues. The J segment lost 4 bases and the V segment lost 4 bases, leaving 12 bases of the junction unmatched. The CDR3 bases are TGTGCCAGCAGCTACCGACAGGGCCCGAGGGGCACTGAAGCTTTCTTT. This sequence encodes CASSYRQGPRGTEAFF.

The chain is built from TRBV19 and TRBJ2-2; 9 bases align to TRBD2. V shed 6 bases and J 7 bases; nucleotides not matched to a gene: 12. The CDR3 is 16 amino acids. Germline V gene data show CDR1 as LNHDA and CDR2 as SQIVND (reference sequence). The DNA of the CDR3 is TGTGCCAGTAGACCCCCTGGCGGGAGGGCCGGCGGGGAGCTGTTTTTT. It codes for CASRPPGGRAGGELFF.

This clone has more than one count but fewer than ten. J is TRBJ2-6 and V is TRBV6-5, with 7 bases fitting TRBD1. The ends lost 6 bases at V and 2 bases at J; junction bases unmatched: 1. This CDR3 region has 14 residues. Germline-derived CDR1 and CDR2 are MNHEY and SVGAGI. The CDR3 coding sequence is TGTGCCAGCAGGACAGGGACTGGGGCCAACGTCCTGACTTTC. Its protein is CASRTGTGANVLTF.

The CDR3 loop reads CATSSRGQALYEQYF. The CDR3 DNA sequence: TGTGCCACCAGCTCCAGGGGACAGGCATTATACGAGCAGTACTTC. The chain joins TRBV15 to TRBJ2-7; TRBD1 matches 8 bases. The J segment lost 4 bases and the V segment lost 5 bases, leaving 10 bases of the junction unmatched. Germline CDR1 is LNHNV and CDR2 is YYDKDF (reference sequence). There are 15 residues in the CDR3.

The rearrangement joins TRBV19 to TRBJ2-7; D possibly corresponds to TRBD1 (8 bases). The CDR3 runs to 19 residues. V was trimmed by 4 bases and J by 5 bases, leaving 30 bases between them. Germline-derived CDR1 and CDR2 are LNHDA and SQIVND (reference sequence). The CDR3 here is CASSRAGTGPRGVGNEQYF. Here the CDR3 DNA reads TGTGCCAGTAGTAGAGCCGGGACAGGTCCTCGGGGGGTCGGGAACGAGCAGTACTTC. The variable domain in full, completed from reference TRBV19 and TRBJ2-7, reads DGGITQSPKYLFRKEGQNVTLSCEQNLNHDAMYWYRQDPGQGLRLIYYSQIVNDFQKGDIAEGYSVSREKKESFPLTVTSAQKNPTAFYLCASSRAGTGPRGVGNEQYFGPGTRLTVT.

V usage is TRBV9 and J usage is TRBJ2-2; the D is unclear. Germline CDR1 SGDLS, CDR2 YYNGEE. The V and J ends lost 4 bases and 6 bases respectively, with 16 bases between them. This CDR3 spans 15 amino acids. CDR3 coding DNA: TGTGCCAGCAGCTCCGAACCCTCTAGGCCCGGGGAGCTGTTTTTT. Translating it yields CASSSEPSRPGELFF.

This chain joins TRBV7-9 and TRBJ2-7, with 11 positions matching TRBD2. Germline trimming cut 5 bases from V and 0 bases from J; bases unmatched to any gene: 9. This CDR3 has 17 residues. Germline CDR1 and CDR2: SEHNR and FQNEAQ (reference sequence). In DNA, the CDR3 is TGTGCCAGCAGCCCTGGGACTAGCGGAAGGAGCTCCTACGAGCAGTACTTC. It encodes CASSPGTSGRSSYEQYF.

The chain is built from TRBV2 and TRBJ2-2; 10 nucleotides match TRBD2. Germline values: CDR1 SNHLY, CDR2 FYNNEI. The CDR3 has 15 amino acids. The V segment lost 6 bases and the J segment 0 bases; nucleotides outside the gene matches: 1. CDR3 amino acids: CASSGLAANTGELFF. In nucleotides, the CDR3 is TGTGCCAGCAGCGGACTAGCGGCGAACACCGGGGAGCTGTTTTTT.

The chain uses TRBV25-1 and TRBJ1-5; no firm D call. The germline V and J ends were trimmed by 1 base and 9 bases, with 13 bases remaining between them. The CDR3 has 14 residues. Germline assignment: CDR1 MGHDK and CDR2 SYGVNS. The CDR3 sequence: CASSEFMGTAPQHF. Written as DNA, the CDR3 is TGTGCCAGCAGTGAATTTATGGGCACCGCGCCCCAGCATTTT.

DNA for the CDR3: TGCGCCAGCAGCCAAGGGGATCTCGGGAGTCAGCCCCAGCATTTT. It specifies CASSQGDLGSQPQHF. The chain employs TRBV4-1 and TRBJ1-5, with no clear D. Trimming took 1 base from V and 6 from J, leaving 13 bases between them. The CDR3 contains 15 residues. CDR1 and CDR2 (germline): MGHRA, YSYEKL.